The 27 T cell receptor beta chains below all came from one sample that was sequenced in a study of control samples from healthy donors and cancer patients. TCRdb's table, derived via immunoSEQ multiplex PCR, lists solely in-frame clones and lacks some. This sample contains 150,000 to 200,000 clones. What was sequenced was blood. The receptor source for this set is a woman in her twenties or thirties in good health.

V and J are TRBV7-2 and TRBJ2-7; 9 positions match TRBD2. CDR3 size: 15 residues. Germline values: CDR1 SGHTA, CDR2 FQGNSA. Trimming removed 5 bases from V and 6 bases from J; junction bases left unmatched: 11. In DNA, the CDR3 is TGTGCCAGCAGCGGCGGGGGGGGGCCGCTCTCCGAGCAGTACTTC. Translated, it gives CASSGGGGPLSEQYF.

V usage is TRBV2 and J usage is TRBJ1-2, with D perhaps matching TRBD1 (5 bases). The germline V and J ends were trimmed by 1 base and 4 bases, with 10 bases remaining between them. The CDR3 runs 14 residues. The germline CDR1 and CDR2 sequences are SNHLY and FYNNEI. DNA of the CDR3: TGTGCCAGCAGTGAAGGACAGCTAAGCTATGGCTACACCTTC. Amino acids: CASSEGQLSYGYTF.

This chain's CDR3 is CASSVGVSSETQYF. The CDR3 coding sequence is TGTGCCAGCAGCGTAGGGGTGAGCAGCGAGACCCAGTACTTC. The chain couples TRBV9 to TRBJ2-5; D is undetermined. CDR3 size: 14 residues. V gave up 0 bases and J gave up 5 bases, with 11 bases separating them. In germline, CDR1 is SGDLS, CDR2 YYNGEE.

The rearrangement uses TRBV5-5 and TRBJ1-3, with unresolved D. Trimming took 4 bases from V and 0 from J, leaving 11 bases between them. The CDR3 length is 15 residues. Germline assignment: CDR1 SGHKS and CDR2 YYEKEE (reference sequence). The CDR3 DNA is TGTGCCAGCAGCCCAGGACCGATCTCTGGAAACACCATATATTTT. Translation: CASSPGPISGNTIYF.

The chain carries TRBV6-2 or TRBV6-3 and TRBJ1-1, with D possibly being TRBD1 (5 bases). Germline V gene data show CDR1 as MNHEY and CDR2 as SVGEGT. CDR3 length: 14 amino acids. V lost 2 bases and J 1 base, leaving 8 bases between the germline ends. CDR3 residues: CASSYAGTNTEAFF. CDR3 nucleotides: TGTGCCAGCAGTTACGCGGGGACGAACACTGAAGCTTTCTTT.

In DNA, the CDR3 is TGTGCCAGCAGCCAAGAGAGGGAAAGAACTGAAGCTTTCTTT. It encodes CASSQERERTEAFF. The V and J genes are TRBV14 and TRBJ1-1; D is unclear. The CDR3 is 14 amino acids. Trimming shortened V by 0 bases and J by 5 bases, and 10 bases separated the two germline ends. Germline V lookup: CDR1 SGHDN, CDR2 FVKESK.

CDR3 sequence reads: CASSPNRSGGETQYF. In DNA form, the CDR3 reads TGTGCCAGCAGCCCCAACCGTAGCGGCGGGGAGACCCAGTACTTC. The chain recombines TRBV7-2 with TRBJ2-5, with D possibly matching TRBD2 (6 bases). The CDR3 runs 15 residues. V was pared by 5 bases and J by 5 bases, with 18 bases between. Germline CDR1 and CDR2: SGHTA and FQGNSA. The variable domain in full, with the rest retrieved from reference TRBV7-2 and TRBJ2-5, is GAGVSQSPSNKVTEKGKDVELRCDPISGHTALYWYRQSLGQGLEFLIYFQGNSAPDKSGLPSDRFSAERTGGSVSTLTIQRTQQEDSAVYLCASSPNRSGGETQYFGPGTRLLVL.

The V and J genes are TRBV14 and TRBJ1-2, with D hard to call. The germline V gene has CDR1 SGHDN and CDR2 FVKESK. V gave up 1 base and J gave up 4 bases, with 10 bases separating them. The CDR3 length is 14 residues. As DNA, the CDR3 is TGTGCCAGCAGCCAAGGTGGTCCCTTCTATGGCTACACCTTC. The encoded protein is CASSQGGPFYGYTF.

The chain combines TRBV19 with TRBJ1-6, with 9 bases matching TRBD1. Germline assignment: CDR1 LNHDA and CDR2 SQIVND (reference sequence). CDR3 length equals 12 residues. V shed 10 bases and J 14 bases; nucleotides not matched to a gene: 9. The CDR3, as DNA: TGTGCCACGACAGGGGGTTTAGGGGCCCTCCACTTT. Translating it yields CATTGGLGALHF.

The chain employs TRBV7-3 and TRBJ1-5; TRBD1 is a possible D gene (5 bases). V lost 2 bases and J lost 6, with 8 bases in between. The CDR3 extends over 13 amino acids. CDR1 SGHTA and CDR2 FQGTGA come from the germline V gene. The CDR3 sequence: CASSLQGGQPQHF. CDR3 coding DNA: TGTGCCAGCAGCTTACAGGGTGGTCAGCCCCAGCATTTT.

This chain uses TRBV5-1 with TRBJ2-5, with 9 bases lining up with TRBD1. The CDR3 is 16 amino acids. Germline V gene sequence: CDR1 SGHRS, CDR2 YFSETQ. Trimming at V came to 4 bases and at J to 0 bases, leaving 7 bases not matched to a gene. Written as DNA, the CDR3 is TGCGCCAGCAGCCCCGGTGGGACAGGGTACCAAGAGACCCAGTACTTC. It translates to CASSPGGTGYQETQYF. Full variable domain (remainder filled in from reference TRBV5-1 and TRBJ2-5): KAGVTQTPRYLIKTRGQQVTLSCSPISGHRSVSWYQQTPGQGLQFLFEYFSETQRNKGNFPGRFSGRQFSNSRSEMNVSTLELGDSALYLCASSPGGTGYQETQYFGPGTRLLVL.

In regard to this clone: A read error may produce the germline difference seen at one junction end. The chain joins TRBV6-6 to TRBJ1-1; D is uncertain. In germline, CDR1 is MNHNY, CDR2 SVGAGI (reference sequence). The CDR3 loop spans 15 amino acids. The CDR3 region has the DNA TGTGCCAGCAGTAACTCTGGCAAAATGAACACTGAAGCTTTCTTT. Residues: CASSNSGKMNTEAFF.

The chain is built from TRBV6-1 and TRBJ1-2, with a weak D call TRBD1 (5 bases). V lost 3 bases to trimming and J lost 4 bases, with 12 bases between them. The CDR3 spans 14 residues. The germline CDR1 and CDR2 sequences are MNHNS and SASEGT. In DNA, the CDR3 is TGTGCCAGCAGTGACAGGGTCCGGAGCTATGGCTACACCTTC. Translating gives CASSDRVRSYGYTF.

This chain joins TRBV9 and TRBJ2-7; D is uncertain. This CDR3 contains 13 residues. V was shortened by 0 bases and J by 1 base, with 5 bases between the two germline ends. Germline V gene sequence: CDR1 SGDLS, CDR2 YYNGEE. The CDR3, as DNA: TGTGCCAGCAGCGTAGGTCCTTCCTACGAGCAGTACTTC. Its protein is CASSVGPSYEQYF. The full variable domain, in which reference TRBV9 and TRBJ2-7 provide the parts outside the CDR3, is DSGVTQTPKHLITATGQRVTLRCSPRSGDLSVYWYQQSLDQGLQFLIQYYNGEERAKGNILERFSAQQFPDLHSELNLSSLELGDSALYFCASSVGPSYEQYFGPGTRLTVT.

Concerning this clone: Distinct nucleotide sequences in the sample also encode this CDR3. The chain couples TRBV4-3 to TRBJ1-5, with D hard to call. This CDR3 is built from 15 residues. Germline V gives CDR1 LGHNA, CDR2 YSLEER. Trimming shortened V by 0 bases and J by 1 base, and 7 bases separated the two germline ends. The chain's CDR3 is CASSQEVRSNQPQHF. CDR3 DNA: TGCGCCAGCAGCCAAGAGGTACGGAGCAATCAGCCCCAGCATTTT.

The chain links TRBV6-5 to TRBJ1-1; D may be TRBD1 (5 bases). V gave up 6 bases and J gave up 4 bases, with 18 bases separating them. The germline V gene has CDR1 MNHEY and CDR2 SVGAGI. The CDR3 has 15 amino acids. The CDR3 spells CASSRGRGSGTEAFF. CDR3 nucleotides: TGTGCCAGCAGCCGCGGTAGGGGAAGTGGCACTGAAGCTTTCTTT.

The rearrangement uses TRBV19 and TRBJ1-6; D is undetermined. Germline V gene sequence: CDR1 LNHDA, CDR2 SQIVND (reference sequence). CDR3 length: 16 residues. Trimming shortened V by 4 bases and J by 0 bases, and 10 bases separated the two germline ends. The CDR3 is CASSNGRSSYNSPLHF. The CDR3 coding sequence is TGTGCCAGTAGTAACGGTCGCAGCTCCTATAATTCACCCCTCCACTTT.

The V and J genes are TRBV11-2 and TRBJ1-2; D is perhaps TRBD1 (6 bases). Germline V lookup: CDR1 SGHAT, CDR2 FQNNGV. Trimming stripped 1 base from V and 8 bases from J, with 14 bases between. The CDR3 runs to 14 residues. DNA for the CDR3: TGTGCCAGCAGCTTAGGATGGGGGGCGCAAGGCTACACCTTC. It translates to CASSLGWGAQGYTF.

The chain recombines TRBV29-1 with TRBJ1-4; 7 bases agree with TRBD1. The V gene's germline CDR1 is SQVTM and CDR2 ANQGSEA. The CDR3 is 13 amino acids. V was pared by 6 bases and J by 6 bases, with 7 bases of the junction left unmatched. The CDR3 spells CSVTGEEYEKLFF. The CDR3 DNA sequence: TGCAGCGTCACAGGGGAGGAGTATGAAAAACTGTTTTTT.

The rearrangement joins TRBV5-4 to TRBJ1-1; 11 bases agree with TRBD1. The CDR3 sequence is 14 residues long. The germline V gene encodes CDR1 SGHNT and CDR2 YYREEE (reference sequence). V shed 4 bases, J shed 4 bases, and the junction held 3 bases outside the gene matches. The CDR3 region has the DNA TGTGCCAGCAGCCCCGGGACAGGGGGCACTGAAGCTTTCTTT. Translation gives CASSPGTGGTEAFF.

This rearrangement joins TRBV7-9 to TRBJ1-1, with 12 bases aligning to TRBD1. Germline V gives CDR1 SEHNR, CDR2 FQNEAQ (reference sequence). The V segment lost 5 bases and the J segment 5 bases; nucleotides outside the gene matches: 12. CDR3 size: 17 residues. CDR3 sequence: CASSPAPGQGAGTEAFF. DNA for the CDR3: TGTGCCAGCAGCCCAGCTCCGGGACAGGGGGCCGGGACTGAAGCTTTCTTT.

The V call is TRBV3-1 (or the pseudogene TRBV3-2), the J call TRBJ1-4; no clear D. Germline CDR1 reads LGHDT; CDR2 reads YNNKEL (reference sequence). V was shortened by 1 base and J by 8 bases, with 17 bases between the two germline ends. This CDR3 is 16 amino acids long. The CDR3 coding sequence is TGTGCCAGCAGCCAAGGCGTCAGCCGAATGGTGGAAAAACTGTTTTTT. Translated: CASSQGVSRMVEKLFF.

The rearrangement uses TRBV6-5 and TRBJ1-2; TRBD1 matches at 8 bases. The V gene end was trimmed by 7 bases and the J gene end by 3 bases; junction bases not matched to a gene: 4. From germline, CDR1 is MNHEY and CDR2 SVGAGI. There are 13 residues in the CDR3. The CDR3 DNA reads TGTGCCAGCACAGGGGGCGATCACTATGGCTACACCTTC. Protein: CASTGGDHYGYTF.

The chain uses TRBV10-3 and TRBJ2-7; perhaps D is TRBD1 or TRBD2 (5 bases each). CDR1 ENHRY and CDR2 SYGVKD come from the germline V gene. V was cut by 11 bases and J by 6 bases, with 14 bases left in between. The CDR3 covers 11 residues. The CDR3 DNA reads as TGTGCCGCCGGACGGGACGTCGAGCAGTACTTC. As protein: CAAGRDVEQYF.

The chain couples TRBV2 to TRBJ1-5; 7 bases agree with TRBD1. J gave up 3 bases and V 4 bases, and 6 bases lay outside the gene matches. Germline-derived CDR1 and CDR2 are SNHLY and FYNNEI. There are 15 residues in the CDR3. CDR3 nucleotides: TGTGCCAGCAGTGTCCGGGACAGAAACAATCAGCCCCAGCATTTT. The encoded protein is CASSVRDRNNQPQHF.

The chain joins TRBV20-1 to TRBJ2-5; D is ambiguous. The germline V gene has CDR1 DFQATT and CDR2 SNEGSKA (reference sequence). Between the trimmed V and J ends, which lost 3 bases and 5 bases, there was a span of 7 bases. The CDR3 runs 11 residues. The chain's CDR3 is CSASYGETQYF. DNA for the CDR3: TGCAGTGCTAGTTACGGGGAGACCCAGTACTTC.

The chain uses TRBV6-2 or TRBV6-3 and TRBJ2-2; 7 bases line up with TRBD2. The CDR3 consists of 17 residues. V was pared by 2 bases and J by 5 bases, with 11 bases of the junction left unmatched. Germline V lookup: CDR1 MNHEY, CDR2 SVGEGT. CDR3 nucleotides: TGTGCCAGCAGTTACCCCGGCGGACTAGTGGGGACCGGGGAGCTGTTTTTT. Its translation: CASSYPGGLVGTGELFF.